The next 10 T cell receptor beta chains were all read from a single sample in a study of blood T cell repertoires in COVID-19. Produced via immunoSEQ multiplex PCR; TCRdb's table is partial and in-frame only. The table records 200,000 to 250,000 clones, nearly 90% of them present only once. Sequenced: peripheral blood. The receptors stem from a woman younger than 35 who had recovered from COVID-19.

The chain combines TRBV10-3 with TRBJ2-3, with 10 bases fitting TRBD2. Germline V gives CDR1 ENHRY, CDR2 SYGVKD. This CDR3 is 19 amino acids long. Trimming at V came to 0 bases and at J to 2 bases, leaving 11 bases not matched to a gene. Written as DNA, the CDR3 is TGTGCCATCAGTGAGTCGACTAGCGGGTTTTCCCTTACCACAGATACGCAGTATTTT. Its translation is CAISESTSGFSLTTDTQYF.

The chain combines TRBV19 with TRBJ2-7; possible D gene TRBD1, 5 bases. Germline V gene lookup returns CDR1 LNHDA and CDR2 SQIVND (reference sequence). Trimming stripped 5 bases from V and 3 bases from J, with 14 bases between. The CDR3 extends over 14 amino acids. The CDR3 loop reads CASSPALDSYEQYF. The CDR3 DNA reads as TGTGCCAGTAGTCCAGCCCTCGACAGCTACGAGCAGTACTTC.

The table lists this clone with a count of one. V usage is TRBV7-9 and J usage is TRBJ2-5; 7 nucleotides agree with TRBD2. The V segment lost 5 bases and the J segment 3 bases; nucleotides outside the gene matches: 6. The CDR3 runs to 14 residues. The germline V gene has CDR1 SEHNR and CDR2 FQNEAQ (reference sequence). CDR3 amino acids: CASSADLAEETQYF. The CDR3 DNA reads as TGTGCCAGCAGCGCCGATCTAGCGGAAGAGACCCAGTACTTC.

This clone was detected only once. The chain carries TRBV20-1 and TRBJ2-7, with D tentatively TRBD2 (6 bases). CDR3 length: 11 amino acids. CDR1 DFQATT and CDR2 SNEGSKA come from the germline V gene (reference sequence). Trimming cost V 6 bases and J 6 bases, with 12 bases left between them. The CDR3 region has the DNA TGCAGTGCCCGTGGAGGGTTCGAGCAGTACTTC. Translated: CSARGGFEQYF.

The CDR3 spells CASSYSPLEADEQYF. The CDR3 nucleotides are TGTGCCAGCAGCTACTCCCCCCTCGAGGCTGACGAGCAGTACTTC. The rearrangement uses TRBV11-2 and TRBJ2-7; no definite D call. V gave up 4 bases and J gave up 5 bases, with 18 bases separating them. The V gene's germline CDR1 is SGHAT and CDR2 FQNNGV. The CDR3 has 15 residues.

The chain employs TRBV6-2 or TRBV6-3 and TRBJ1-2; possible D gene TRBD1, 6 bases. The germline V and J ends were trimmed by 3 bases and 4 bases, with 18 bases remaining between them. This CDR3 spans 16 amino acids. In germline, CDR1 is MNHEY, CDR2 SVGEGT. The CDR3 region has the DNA TGTGCCAGCAGTTATTTTTTTTCCGGGACAACCTATGGCTACACCTTC. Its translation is CASSYFFSGTTYGYTF.

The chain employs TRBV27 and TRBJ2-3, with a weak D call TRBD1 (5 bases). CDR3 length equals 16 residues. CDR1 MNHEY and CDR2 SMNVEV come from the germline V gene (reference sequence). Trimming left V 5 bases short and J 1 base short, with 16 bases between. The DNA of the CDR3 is TGTGCCAGCAGTCGGAAAGGGGAAATACGCACAGATACGCAGTATTTT. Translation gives CASSRKGEIRTDTQYF.

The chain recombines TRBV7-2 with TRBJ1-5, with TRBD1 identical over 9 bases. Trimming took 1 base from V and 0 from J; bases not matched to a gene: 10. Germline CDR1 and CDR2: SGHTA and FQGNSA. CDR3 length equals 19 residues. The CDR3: CASSLVAGQGRDSNQPQHF. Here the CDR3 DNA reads TGTGCCAGCAGCTTAGTCGCCGGACAGGGGAGGGATAGCAATCAGCCCCAGCATTTT.

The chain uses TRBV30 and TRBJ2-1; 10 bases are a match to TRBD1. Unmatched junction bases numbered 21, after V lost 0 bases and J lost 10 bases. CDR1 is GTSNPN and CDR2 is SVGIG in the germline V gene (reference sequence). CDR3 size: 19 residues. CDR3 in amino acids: CAWSVLELFRDRGREEQFF. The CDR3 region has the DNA TGTGCCTGGAGTGTACTTGAGCTTTTCCGGGACAGGGGCAGGGAGGAGCAGTTCTTC.

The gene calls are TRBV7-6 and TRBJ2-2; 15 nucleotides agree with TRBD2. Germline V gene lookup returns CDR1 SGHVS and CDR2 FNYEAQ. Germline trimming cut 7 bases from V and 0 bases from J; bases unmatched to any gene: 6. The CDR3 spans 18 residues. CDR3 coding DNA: TGTGCCAGCAACTCCGGACTAGCGGGAGGGCCGAACACCGGGGAGCTGTTTTTT. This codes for CASNSGLAGGPNTGELFF.